Listed here are 18 T cell receptor beta chains from one sample, sequenced in a study of T cell clonality in common variable immunodeficiency. TCRdb's table, derived via immunoSEQ multiplex PCR, lists solely in-frame clones and lacks some. Captured here are about 28,000 clones, none seen once; the top ten comprise about 3.3%. Broader study findings: In common variable immunodeficiency, TCR beta chains reportedly carried fewer deletions and N-nucleotide insertions.

These receptors' targets are unknown. Source material: peripheral blood mononuclear cells. The origin of the receptors is a human donor with common variable immunodeficiency.

This clone was seen more than once but under ten times. The read ends 3 residues early relative to the CDR3; the germline J gene fills the gap. V is TRBV29-1 and J is TRBJ1-3, with a possible D match to TRBD1 (6 bases). CDR3 length: 13 residues. Germline-derived CDR1 and CDR2 are SQVTM and ANQGSEA. Between the trimmed V and J ends, which lost 6 bases and 4 bases, there was a span of 13 bases. This chain's CDR3 is CSVGTGMGNTIYF. The DNA read from the CDR3 is TGCAGCGTCGGCACAGGGATGGGAAACACC.

In the case of this clone: The CDR3 extends 3 residues past the end of the read, so its final part is completed from the germline J gene. The genes are TRBV18 and TRBJ2-1; the D gene is possibly TRBD2 (5 bases). The V gene's germline CDR1 is KGHSH and CDR2 LQKENI. This CDR3 region has 15 residues. V shed 4 bases and J shed 5 bases, with 15 bases lying between them. The CDR3 sequence: CASSRGGSTNNEQFF. CDR3 DNA (partial): TGTGCCAGCTCACGCGGAGGCAGCACGAACAATGAG.

The sample holds a few counts of this clone. The observed sequence ends 3 residues before the CDR3 terminus, with the missing tail filled in from the germline J gene. V and J are TRBV20-1 and TRBJ1-4; D remains unclear. Trimming removed 6 bases from V and 4 bases from J, with 9 bases in between. Germline V gene sequence: CDR1 DFQATT, CDR2 SNEGSKA (reference sequence). This CDR3 has 12 amino acids. CDR3 sequence reads: CSAGGFNEKLFF. The DNA read from the CDR3 is TGCAGTGCGGGCGGGTTTAATGAAAAA.

This clone came up a few times. The CDR3 is cut off 3 residues early in the read; its end comes from the germline J gene. The V and J genes are TRBV11-2 and TRBJ1-2; D is possibly TRBD1 (5 bases). The V gene's germline CDR1 is SGHAT and CDR2 FQNNGV. V gave up 0 bases and J gave up 7 bases, with 9 bases separating them. This CDR3 contains 13 residues. This chain's CDR3 is CASSLEGPGGYTF. Partial CDR3 DNA: TGTGCCAGCAGCTTAGAGGGGCCCGGTGGC.

This clone turned up a few times. CDR3 residues: CASNQGQGMYEQYF. CDR3 bases read: TGTGCCAGCAACCAGGGACAGGGGATGTACGAG. The V call is TRBV5-4, the J call TRBJ2-7, with 10 bases fitting TRBD1. The read stops 3 residues short of the end of the CDR3; the missing end is completed from the germline J gene. Germline V lookup: CDR1 SGHNT, CDR2 YYREEE (reference sequence). V lost 6 bases, J lost 4 bases, and 7 bases stayed unmatched. This CDR3 is built from 14 residues.

This clone was counted at least ten times. The sequenced fragment ends 3 residues before the CDR3 boundary, so the rest is inferred from the germline J gene. The chain links TRBV7-2 to TRBJ1-6; D perhaps matches TRBD1 (6 bases). V was cut by 1 base and J by 10 bases, with 14 bases left in between. The germline gives CDR1 SGHTA, CDR2 FQGNSA. The CDR3 is 15 amino acids. The sequenced CDR3 bases are TGTGCCAGCAGCTTAGGGGTGGGGGCGAACTCACCC. Its translation is CASSLGVGANSP. The whole CDR3 sequence is CASSLGVGANSPLHF.

This clone has a count of ten or more. The observed sequence ends 3 residues before the CDR3 terminus, with the missing tail filled in from the germline J gene. Other DNA sequences in the sample encode the same CDR3. J is TRBJ1-1 and V is TRBV30; the D gene is possibly TRBD1 (5 bases). Trimming took off 2 bases at V and 2 bases at J, with 12 bases between the two ends. In germline, CDR1 is GTSNPN, CDR2 SVGIG (reference sequence). This CDR3 is built from 14 residues. Incomplete CDR3 DNA: TGTGCCTGGAGTCTCGGACAAATAAACACTGAA. Translation gives CAWSLGQINTE. The whole CDR3 protein is CAWSLGQINTEAFF.

This clone was counted only a few times. The CDR3 end lies 3 residues beyond the end of the read and is filled in from the germline J gene. The chain has TRBV30 and TRBJ1-1; D gene ambiguous. Germline-derived CDR1 and CDR2 are GTSNPN and SVGIG (reference sequence). The CDR3 loop spans 14 amino acids. V dropped 0 bases and J dropped 5 bases, with 13 bases sitting between them. The CDR3 sequence: CAWSVGYGPTEAFF. The sequenced part of the CDR3 DNA is TGTGCCTGGAGTGTAGGTTATGGTCCTACTGAA.

This clone has at least ten counts. The read finishes 3 residues shy of the CDR3 end, and the germline J gene is used to complete it. The gene calls are TRBV20-1 and TRBJ2-5; weak D call: TRBD1 (6 bases). This CDR3 has 15 residues. V was pared by 5 bases and J by 5 bases, with 21 bases between. The germline V gene has CDR1 DFQATT and CDR2 SNEGSKA (reference sequence). The chain's CDR3 is CSAAVHPDSLETQYF. The DNA read from the CDR3 is TGCAGTGCTGCGGTCCATCCGGACAGCCTTGAGACC.

This clone was detected only a few times. The sequence runs out 3 residues before the end of the CDR3; the remainder is reconstructed from the germline J gene. The chain has TRBV19 and TRBJ2-2; 9 bases are shared with TRBD2. The CDR3 is 17 amino acids. The germline V gene has CDR1 LNHDA and CDR2 SQIVND (reference sequence). V lost 7 bases to trimming and J lost 2 bases; unmatched junction nucleotides: 11. CDR3 loop: CASTLSLAGPNTGELFF. The CDR3 bases that were read are TGTGCCAGTACCCTTTCCCTAGCGGGACCTAACACCGGGGAG.

This clone has at least ten counts. Read sequence stops 3 residues before the CDR3 end, and the germline J gene provides the missing end. The genes are TRBV7-9 and TRBJ1-4, with D possibly TRBD1 on 6 matching bases. V lost 4 bases and J lost 5, with 11 bases in between. Germline CDR1 SEHNR, CDR2 FQNEAQ (reference sequence). The CDR3 has 14 amino acids. CDR3 residues: CASSSRDKNEKLFF. Partial CDR3 DNA: TGTGCCAGCAGCTCGAGGGACAAGAATGAAAAA.

This clone was picked up many times. The read comes to an end 3 residues before the CDR3 does, leaving the germline J gene to fill in the end. The V gene is TRBV20-1, the J gene TRBJ2-3, with D possibly matching TRBD1 (5 bases). The length of the CDR3 is 15 residues. The germline V gene encodes CDR1 DFQATT and CDR2 SNEGSKA (reference sequence). V was cut by 5 bases and J by 7 bases, with 22 bases left in between. The CDR3 loop is CSAYPARDLRNTQYF. The sequenced CDR3 bases are TGCAGTGCTTATCCGGCCAGGGATTTAAGAAATACG.

This clone came up many times. The DNA ends 3 residues before the CDR3 does, and the rest of the CDR3 is filled in from the germline J gene. The chain couples TRBV5-6 to TRBJ2-7, with D possibly being TRBD2 (5 bases). The CDR3 is made up of 13 amino acids. From germline, CDR1 is SGHDT and CDR2 YYEEEE. The V end lost 0 bases, the J end lost 4 bases, and 8 bases lay between the germline ends. Incomplete CDR3 DNA: TGTGCCAGCAGCTTGGTAGCGAGTTACGAG. It codes for CASSLVASYE. The whole CDR3 sequence reads CASSLVASYEQYF.

This clone was detected only a few times. Read data end 3 residues before the CDR3 end; the end is taken from the germline J gene. The V call is TRBV18, the J call TRBJ1-2; possible D gene TRBD1, 5 bases. V was shortened by 4 bases and J by 2 bases, with 8 bases between the two germline ends. Looked up from germline, CDR1 is KGHSH and CDR2 is LQKENI. The CDR3 has 13 residues. CDR3 in amino acids: CASSQTENYGYTF. The DNA read from the CDR3 is TGTGCCAGCTCACAGACAGAAAACTATGGC.

This clone was recorded at least ten times. The missing CDR3 end, 3 residues past where the read stops, is filled in from the germline J gene. The chain is built from TRBV14 and TRBJ2-1; no reliable D call. The germline V and J ends were trimmed by 0 bases and 7 bases, with 19 bases remaining between them. CDR3 length: 17 residues. Looked up from germline, CDR1 is SGHDN and CDR2 is FVKESK. The CDR3 here is CASSQDYQAPFGNEQFF. Partial CDR3 DNA: TGTGCCAGCAGCCAAGATTACCAGGCACCTTTTGGTAATGAG.

This clone was found many times. The read terminates 3 residues before the CDR3 end, so the remaining end is supplied by the germline J gene. V gene TRBV19 combines with J gene TRBJ2-7; TRBD1 matches at 11 bases. The CDR3 covers 15 residues. With V trimmed by 5 bases and J by 3 bases, 6 bases remained unmatched. The germline V gene has CDR1 LNHDA and CDR2 SQIVND (reference sequence). The DNA read from the CDR3 is TGTGCCAGTAGTGCCGGGACAGGGGGGGGCTACGAG. It yields the protein CASSAGTGGGYE. The full CDR3 protein reads CASSAGTGGGYEQYF.

Note on this clone: The read finishes 3 residues shy of the CDR3 end, and the germline J gene is used to complete it. The chain couples TRBV7-8 to TRBJ2-7, with TRBD1 matching over 10 bases. The V gene's germline CDR1 is SGHVS and CDR2 FQNEAQ. J gave up 3 bases and V 5 bases, and 7 bases lay outside the gene matches. The CDR3 runs to 15 residues. CDR3 residues: CASSLNDRGHYEQYF. The CDR3 DNA, read in part, is TGTGCCAGCAGCCTAAACGACAGGGGGCACTACGAG.

This clone was observed at least ten times. The read falls 3 residues short of the CDR3 end, and the missing part is taken from the germline J gene. The V gene is TRBV18, the J gene TRBJ1-1, with D perhaps matching TRBD1 (5 bases). V was clipped by 8 bases and J by 0 bases, with 13 bases between them. The CDR3 consists of 14 residues. CDR1 and CDR2 (germline): KGHSH, LQKENI. CDR3 protein: CASVPGLLNTEAFF. CDR3 DNA (partial): TGTGCCAGCGTTCCGGGACTCTTGAACACTGAA.